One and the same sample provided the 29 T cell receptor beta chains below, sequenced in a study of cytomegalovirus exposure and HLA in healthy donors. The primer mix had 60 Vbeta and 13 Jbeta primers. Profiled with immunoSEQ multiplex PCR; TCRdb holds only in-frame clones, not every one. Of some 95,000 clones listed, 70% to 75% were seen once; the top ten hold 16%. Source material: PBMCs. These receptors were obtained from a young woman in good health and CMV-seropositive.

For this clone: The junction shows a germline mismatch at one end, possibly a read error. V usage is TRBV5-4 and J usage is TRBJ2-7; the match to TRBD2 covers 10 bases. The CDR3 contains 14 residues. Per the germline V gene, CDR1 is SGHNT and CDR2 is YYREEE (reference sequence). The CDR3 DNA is TGTGCCAGCAGCTTAGAGCGGGAGGGGTACGGGCAGTACTTC. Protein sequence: CASSLEREGYGQYF. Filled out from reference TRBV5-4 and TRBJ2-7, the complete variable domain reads ETGVTQSPTHLIKTRGQQVTLRCSSQSGHNTVSWYQQALGQGPQFIFQYYREEENGRGNFPPRFSGLQFPNYSSELNVNALELDDSALYLCASSLEREGYGQYFGPGTRLTVT.

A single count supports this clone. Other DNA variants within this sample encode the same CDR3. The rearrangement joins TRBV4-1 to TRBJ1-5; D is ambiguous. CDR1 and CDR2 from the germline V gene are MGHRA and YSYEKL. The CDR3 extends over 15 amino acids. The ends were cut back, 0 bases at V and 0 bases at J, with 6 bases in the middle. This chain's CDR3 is CASSQEGSSNQPQHF. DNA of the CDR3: TGCGCCAGCAGCCAAGAAGGGAGTAGCAATCAGCCCCAGCATTTT.

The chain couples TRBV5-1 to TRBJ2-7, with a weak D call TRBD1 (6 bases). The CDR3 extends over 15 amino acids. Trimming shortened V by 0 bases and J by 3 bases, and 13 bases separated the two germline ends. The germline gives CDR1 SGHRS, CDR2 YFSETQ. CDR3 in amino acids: CASSLESGAGYEQYF. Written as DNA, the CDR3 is TGCGCCAGCAGCTTGGAATCAGGGGCCGGCTACGAGCAGTACTTC. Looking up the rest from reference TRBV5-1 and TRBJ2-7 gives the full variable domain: KAGVTQTPRYLIKTRGQQVTLSCSPISGHRSVSWYQQTPGQGLQFLFEYFSETQRNKGNFPGRFSGRQFSNSRSEMNVSTLELGDSALYLCASSLESGAGYEQYFGPGTRLTVT.

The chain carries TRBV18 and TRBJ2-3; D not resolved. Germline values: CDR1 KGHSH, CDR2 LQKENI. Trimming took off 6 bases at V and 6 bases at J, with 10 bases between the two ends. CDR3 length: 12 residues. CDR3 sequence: CASSPVGDTQYF. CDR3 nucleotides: TGTGCCAGCTCCCCAGTCGGGGATACGCAGTATTTT.

CDR3 nucleotides: TGTGCCAGCAGCTTGGAGTTCGGCAGGGGCACTGAAGCTTTCTTT. Its translation is CASSLEFGRGTEAFF. The gene calls are TRBV5-4 and TRBJ1-1, with D possibly being TRBD1 (6 bases). The V end lost 0 bases, the J end lost 4 bases, and 13 bases lay between the germline ends. Germline V lookup: CDR1 SGHNT, CDR2 YYREEE (reference sequence). The CDR3 runs to 15 residues.

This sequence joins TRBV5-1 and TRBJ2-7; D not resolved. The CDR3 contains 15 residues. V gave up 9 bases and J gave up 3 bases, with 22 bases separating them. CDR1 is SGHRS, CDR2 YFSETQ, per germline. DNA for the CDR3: TGCGCCACTAAGCTTGAATTAGCATCCGACTACGAGCAGTACTTC. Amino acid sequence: CATKLELASDYEQYF.

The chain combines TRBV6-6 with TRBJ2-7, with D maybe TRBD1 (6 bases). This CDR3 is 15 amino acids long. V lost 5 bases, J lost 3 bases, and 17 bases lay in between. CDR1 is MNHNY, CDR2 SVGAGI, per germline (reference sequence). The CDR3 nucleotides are TGTGCCAGCAGTCCCCTCAGCAGGGGTGACTACGAGCAGTACTTC. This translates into CASSPLSRGDYEQYF.

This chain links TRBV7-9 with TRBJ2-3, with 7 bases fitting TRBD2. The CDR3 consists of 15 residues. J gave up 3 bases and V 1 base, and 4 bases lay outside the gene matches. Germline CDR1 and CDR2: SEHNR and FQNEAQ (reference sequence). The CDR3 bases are TGTGCCAGCAGCTTAGAGGGAGGGTGGACAGATACGCAGTATTTT. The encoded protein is CASSLEGGWTDTQYF.

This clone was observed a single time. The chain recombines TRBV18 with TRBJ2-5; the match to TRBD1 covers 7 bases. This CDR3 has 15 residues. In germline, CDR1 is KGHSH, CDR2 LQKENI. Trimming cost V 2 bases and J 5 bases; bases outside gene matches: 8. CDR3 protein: CASSPVTGIVETQYF. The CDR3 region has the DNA TGTGCCAGCTCACCAGTGACAGGGATCGTGGAGACCCAGTACTTC. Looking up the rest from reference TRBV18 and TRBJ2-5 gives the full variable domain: NAGVMQNPRHLVRRRGQEARLRCSPMKGHSHVYWYRQLPEEGLKFMVYLQKENIIDESGMPKERFSAEFPKEGPSILRIQQVVRGDSAAYFCASSPVTGIVETQYFGPGTRLLVL.

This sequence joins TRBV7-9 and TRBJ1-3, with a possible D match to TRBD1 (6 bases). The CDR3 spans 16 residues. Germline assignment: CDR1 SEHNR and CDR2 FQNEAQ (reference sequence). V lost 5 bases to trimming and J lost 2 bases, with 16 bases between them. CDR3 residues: CASSHTGTVTGNTIYF. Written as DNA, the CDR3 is TGTGCCAGCAGCCACACAGGGACGGTGACTGGAAACACCATATATTTT.

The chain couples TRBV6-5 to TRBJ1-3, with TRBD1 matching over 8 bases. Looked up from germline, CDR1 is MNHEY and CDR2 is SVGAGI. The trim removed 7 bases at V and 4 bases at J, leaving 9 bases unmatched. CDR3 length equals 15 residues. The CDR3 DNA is TGTGCCAGCAAGGCAGGGGGCTCCCCCGGAAACACCATATATTTT. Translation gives CASKAGGSPGNTIYF.

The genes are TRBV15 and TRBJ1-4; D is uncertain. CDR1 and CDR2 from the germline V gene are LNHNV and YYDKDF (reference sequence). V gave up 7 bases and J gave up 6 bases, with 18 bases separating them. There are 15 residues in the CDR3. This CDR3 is CATTQRTYGYEKLFF. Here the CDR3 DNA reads TGTGCCACCACCCAAAGAACGTATGGCTATGAAAAACTGTTTTTT. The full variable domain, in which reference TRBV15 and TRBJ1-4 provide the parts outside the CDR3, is DAMVIQNPRYQVTQFGKPVTLSCSQTLNHNVMYWYQQKSSQAPKLLFHYYDKDFNNEADTPDNFQSRRPNTSFCFLDIRSPGLGDTAMYLCATTQRTYGYEKLFFGSGTQLSVL.

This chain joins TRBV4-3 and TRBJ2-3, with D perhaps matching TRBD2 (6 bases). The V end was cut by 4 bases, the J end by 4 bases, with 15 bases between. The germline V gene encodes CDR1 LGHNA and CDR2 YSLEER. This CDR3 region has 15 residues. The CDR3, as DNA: TGCGCCAGCAGCCGTGAGGGGCCTAGCGCAGATACGCAGTATTTT. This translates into CASSREGPSADTQYF.

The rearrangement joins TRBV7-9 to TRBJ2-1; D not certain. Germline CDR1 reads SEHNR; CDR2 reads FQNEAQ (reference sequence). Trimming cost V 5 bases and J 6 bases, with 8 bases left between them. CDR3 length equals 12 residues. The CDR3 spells CASSPSGNEQFF. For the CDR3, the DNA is TGTGCCAGCAGCCCCTCGGGCAATGAGCAGTTCTTC.

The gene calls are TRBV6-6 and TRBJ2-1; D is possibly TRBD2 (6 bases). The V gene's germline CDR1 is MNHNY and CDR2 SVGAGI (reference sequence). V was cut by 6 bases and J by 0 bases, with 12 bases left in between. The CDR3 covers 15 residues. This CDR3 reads CASRGTPSSYNEQFF. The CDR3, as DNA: TGTGCCAGCAGAGGGACTCCTAGCTCCTACAATGAGCAGTTCTTC.

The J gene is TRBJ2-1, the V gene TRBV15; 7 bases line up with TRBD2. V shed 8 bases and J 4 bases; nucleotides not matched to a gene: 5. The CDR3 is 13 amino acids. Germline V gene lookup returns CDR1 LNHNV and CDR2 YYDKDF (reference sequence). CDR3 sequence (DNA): TGTGCCACCGGGGGGGGGATATACAATGAGCAGTTCTTC. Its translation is CATGGGIYNEQFF.

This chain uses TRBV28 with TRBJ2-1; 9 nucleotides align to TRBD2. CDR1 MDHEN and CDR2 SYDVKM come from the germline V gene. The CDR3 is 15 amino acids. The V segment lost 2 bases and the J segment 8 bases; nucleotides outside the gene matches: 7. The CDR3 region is CASSLRSSGNDEQFF. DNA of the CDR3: TGTGCCAGCAGTTTAAGGTCTAGCGGGAACGATGAGCAGTTCTTC. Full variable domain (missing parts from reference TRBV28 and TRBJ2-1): DVKVTQSSRYLVKRTGEKVFLECVQDMDHENMFWYRQDPGLGLRLIYFSYDVKMKEKGDIPEGYSVSREKKERFSLILESASTNQTSMYLCASSLRSSGNDEQFFGPGTRLTVL.

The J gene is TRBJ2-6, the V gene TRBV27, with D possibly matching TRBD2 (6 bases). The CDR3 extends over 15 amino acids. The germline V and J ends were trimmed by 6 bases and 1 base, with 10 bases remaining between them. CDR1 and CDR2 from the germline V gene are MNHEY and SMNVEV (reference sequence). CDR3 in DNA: TGTGCCAGCAGGTCACTAGCATCTGGGGCCAACGTCCTGACTTTC. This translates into CASRSLASGANVLTF.

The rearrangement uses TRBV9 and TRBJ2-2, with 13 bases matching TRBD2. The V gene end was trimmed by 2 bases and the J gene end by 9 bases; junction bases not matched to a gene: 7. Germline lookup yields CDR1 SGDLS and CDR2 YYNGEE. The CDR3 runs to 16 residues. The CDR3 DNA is TGTGCCAGCAGCGTTGGACTAGCGGGGGATCGTCGGGAGCTGTTTTTT. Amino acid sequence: CASSVGLAGDRRELFF.

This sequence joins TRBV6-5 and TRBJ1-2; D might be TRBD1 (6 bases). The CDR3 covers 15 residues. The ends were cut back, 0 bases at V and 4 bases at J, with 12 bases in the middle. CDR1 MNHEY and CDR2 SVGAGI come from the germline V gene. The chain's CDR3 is CASSYSQGSGYGYTF. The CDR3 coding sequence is TGTGCCAGCAGTTACTCCCAGGGGTCCGGCTATGGCTACACCTTC.

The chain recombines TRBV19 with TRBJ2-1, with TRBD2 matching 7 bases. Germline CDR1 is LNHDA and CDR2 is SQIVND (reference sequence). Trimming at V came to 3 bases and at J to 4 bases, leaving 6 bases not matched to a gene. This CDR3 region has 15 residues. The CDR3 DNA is TGTGCCAGTAGTATTAGGGAGGGACGGTACAATGAGCAGTTCTTC. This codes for CASSIREGRYNEQFF.

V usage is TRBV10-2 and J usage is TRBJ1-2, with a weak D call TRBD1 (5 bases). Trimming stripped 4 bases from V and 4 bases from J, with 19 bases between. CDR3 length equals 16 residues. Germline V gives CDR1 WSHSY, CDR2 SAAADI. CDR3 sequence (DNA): TGCGCCAGCAGTGGAGGGCAGGGAGGTCTTCGCTATGGCTACACCTTC. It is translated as CASSGGQGGLRYGYTF.

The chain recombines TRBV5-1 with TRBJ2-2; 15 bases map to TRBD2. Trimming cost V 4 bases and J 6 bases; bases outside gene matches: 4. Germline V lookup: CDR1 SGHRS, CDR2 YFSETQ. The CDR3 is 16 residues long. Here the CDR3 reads CASSTWTSGRAGELFF. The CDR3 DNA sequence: TGCGCCAGCAGCACATGGACTAGCGGGAGGGCCGGGGAGCTGTTTTTT.

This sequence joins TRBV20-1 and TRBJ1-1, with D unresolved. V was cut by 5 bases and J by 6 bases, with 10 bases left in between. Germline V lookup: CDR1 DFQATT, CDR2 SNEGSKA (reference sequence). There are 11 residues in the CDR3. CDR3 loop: CSAQREAEAFF. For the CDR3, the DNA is TGCAGTGCTCAGAGGGAGGCTGAAGCTTTCTTT.

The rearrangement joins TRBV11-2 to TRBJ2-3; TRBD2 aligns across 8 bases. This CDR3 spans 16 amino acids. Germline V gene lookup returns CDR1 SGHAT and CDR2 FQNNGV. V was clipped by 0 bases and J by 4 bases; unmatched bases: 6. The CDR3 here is CASSLDRIGGADTQYF. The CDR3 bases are TGTGCCAGCAGCTTAGATCGGATCGGGGGGGCAGATACGCAGTATTTT.

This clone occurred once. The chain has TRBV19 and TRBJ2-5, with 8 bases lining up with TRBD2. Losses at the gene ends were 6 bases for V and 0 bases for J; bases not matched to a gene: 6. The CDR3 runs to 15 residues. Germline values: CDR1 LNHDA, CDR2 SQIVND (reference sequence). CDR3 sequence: CASSSWRGDQETQYF. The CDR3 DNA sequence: TGTGCCAGTAGCAGCTGGCGGGGGGACCAAGAGACCCAGTACTTC.

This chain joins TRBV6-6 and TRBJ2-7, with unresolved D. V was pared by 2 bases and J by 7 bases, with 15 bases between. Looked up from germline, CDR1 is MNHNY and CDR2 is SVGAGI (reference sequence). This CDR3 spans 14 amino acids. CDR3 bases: TGTGCCAGCAGTTACGTCAGTCGAAGCGAAGAGCAGTACTTC. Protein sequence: CASSYVSRSEEQYF.

CDR3 amino acids: CASSLAGGLETQYF. In nucleotides, the CDR3 is TGTGCCAGCAGCCTAGCGGGGGGCCTGGAGACCCAGTACTTC. The genes are TRBV7-3 and TRBJ2-5, with 11 bases matching TRBD2. The V gene's germline CDR1 is SGHTA and CDR2 FQGTGA. This CDR3 is built from 14 residues. J was trimmed by 5 bases and V by 5 bases; bases with no gene match: 4. The full variable domain, with the rest looked up from reference TRBV7-3 and TRBJ2-5, is GAGVSQTPSNKVTEKGKYVELRCDPISGHTALYWYRQSLGQGPEFLIYFQGTGAADDSGLPNDRFFAVRPEGSVSTLKIQRTERGDSAVYLCASSLAGGLETQYFGPGTRLLVL.

The CDR3: CASSLTANSNQPQHF. Here the CDR3 DNA reads TGTGCCAGCAGCCTGACAGCTAATAGCAATCAGCCCCAGCATTTT. The J gene is TRBJ1-5, the V gene TRBV9, with D possibly being TRBD1 (5 bases). This CDR3 has 15 amino acids. Germline values: CDR1 SGDLS, CDR2 YYNGEE. Trimming shortened V by 4 bases and J by 0 bases, and 11 bases separated the two germline ends. The full variable domain, with the rest looked up from reference TRBV9 and TRBJ1-5, is DSGVTQTPKHLITATGQRVTLRCSPRSGDLSVYWYQQSLDQGLQFLIQYYNGEERAKGNILERFSAQQFPDLHSELNLSSLELGDSALYFCASSLTANSNQPQHFGDGTRLSIL.